The present TCR beta chain was sequenced within a study of T cell changes during pregnancy in multiple sclerosis. Generated by immunoSEQ multiplex PCR, the TCRdb table keeps only in-frame clones and is missing some. The repertoire holds approximately 110,000 clones, with 91% as singletons. CDR1 and CDR2 from the germline V gene are LNHDA and SQIVND (reference sequence). The CDR3 extends over 14 amino acids. Trimming cost V 7 bases and J 4 bases; bases outside gene matches: 6. This clone was seen a single time. V gene TRBV19 combines with J gene TRBJ1-1; 10 positions match TRBD1. The TCR originated in a female donor with multiple sclerosis, enrolled in a pregnancy study. Here the sequenced sample was peripheral blood, taken after pregnancy. In DNA, the CDR3 is TGTGCCAGTACCATGACAGGGGGCATCACTGAAGCTTTCTTT. Protein product: CASTMTGGITEAFF.